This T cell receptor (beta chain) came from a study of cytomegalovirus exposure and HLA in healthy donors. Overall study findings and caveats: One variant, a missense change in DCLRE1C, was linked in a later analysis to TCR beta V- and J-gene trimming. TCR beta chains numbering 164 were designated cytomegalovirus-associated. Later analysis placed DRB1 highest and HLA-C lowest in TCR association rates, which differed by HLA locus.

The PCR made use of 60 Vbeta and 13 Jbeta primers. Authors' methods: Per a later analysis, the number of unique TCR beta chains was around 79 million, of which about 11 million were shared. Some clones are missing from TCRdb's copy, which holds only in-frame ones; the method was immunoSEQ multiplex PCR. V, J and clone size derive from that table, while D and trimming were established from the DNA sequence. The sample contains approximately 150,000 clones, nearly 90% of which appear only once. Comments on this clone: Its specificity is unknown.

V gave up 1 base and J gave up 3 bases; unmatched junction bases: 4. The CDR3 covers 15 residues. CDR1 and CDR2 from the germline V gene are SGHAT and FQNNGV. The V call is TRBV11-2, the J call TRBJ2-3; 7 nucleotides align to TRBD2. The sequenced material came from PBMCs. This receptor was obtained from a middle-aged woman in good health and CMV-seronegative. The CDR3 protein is CASSLVGGRTDTQYF. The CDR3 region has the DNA TGTGCCAGCAGCTTAGTTGGCGGGAGAACAGATACGCAGTATTTT.